The subject of this entry is one TCR beta chain. The CDR3 extends over 14 amino acids. Germline lookup yields CDR1 SGHTS and CDR2 YDEGEE. V lost 2 bases, J lost 2 bases, and 4 bases stayed unmatched. This sample is drawn from a study of blood T cell repertoires in COVID-19. Whole-study context: The study drew acute and convalescent COVID-19 samples from the United States, Italy and Spain. Sample material is recorded as cDNA or gDNA derived from T cells, B-cell-depleted T cells, or PBMCs.

Source study methods: Estimated nucleated cell counts came from reference gene primer amplification. The protocol was immunoSEQ multiplex PCR, while the TCRdb copy is restricted to in-frame clones and leaves out a portion. The V and J calls and clone size were taken over from that table, and D and trimming were inferred from the DNA. The sample yields roughly 130,000 clones, about nine tenths seen once. This rearrangement joins TRBV5-8 to TRBJ2-7, with TRBD1 matching 7 bases. The source is a man aged 40-49 years with acute or convalescent COVID-19. Source material: peripheral blood. The CDR3 bases are TGTGCCAGCAGCTTACAGGGGCTCGCCTACGAGCAGTACTTC. Protein sequence: CASSLQGLAYEQYF.